The clone carrying this T cell receptor beta chain was counted ten times or more. This clone may be a read error of a much larger clone one base away. In the library, individual cDNA molecules carried attached unique molecular identifiers. TCRdb re-derived calls from the 5' RACE reads in MiXCR, one entry per CDR3 protein. Among around 26,000 distinct CDR3 sequences listed, roughly 4.2% were seen once. The data derive from a study of early T cells in non-severe SARS-CoV-2 infection. Study context: Chains were unpaired, as sequencing was done on bulk RNA from unsorted whole blood.

Germline V gene sequence: CDR1 MNHNS, CDR2 SASEGT. The CDR3 loop spans 14 amino acids. The source is an adult who was a healthcare worker with PCR-confirmed SARS-CoV-2 infection or an uninfected control (not recorded which). The genes are TRBV6-1 and TRBJ1-6, with a possible D match to TRBD1 (5 bases). The sample consisted of whole blood. The CDR3 nucleotides are TGTACCAGTGAATACGGGGGTAATGAATCACCCCTCCACTTT. This encodes CTSEYGGNESPLHF.